Below, 20 T cell receptor beta chains from the same sample are listed, as sequenced in a study of cytomegalovirus exposure and HLA in healthy donors. PCR employed 60 Vbeta and 13 Jbeta primers. The table came from immunoSEQ multiplex PCR; TCRdb's copy has only in-frame clones and leaves some out. The sample lists 90,000 to 140,000 clones; roughly two thirds were seen once. The sequenced sample consisted of PBMCs. The receptor set was obtained from a young man in good health and CMV-seronegative.

Written as DNA, the CDR3 is TGTGCCAGCAGCCAAGAAGGAGCAGGGTACTACAATGAGCAGTTCTTC. Translation gives CASSQEGAGYYNEQFF. V gene TRBV4-2 combines with J gene TRBJ2-1; perhaps TRBD1 as D (5 bases). The CDR3 length is 16 residues. Trimming stripped 0 bases from V and 3 bases from J, with 12 bases between. CDR1 and CDR2 (germline): LGHNA, YNFKEQ.

The genes are TRBV25-1 and TRBJ2-1, with D possibly TRBD2 on 6 matching bases. CDR1 MGHDK and CDR2 SYGVNS come from the germline V gene. This CDR3 contains 15 residues. Trimming shortened V by 3 bases and J by 0 bases, and 9 bases separated the two germline ends. The CDR3 DNA sequence: TGTGCCAGCAGTGACCCGGGAGCCTCCTACAATGAGCAGTTCTTC. Its translation: CASSDPGASYNEQFF.

The V and J genes are TRBV18 and TRBJ2-7, with 10 positions matching TRBD1. Per germline, CDR1 KGHSH and CDR2 LQKENI. Trimming cost V 4 bases and J 2 bases; bases outside gene matches: 5. The CDR3 extends over 15 amino acids. CDR3 region: CASSQSGTGAYEQYF. CDR3 in DNA: TGTGCCAGCTCACAATCCGGGACAGGGGCCTACGAGCAGTACTTC.

The gene calls are TRBV5-1 and TRBJ1-2; 7 nucleotides match TRBD1. V was pared by 3 bases and J by 4 bases, with 12 bases of the junction left unmatched. The germline V gene encodes CDR1 SGHRS and CDR2 YFSETQ. The CDR3 is made up of 16 amino acids. The CDR3 is CASSWGTASGAYGYTF. In nucleotides, the CDR3 is TGCGCCAGCAGCTGGGGGACAGCAAGTGGGGCCTATGGCTACACCTTC.

The V gene is TRBV6-5, the J gene TRBJ1-2, with a weak D call TRBD1 (6 bases). V gave up 4 bases and J gave up 4 bases, with 13 bases separating them. Looked up from germline, CDR1 is MNHEY and CDR2 is SVGAGI. The CDR3 sequence is 14 residues long. CDR3 sequence (DNA): TGTGCCAGCAGTTTGTACGGGACACGCTATGGCTACACCTTC. This sequence encodes CASSLYGTRYGYTF.

The chain links TRBV7-8 to TRBJ2-1; 8 nucleotides align to TRBD2. Germline CDR1 and CDR2: SGHVS and FQNEAQ. J was trimmed by 5 bases and V by 5 bases; bases with no gene match: 11. This CDR3 region has 16 residues. CDR3 amino acids: CASSPPLRLANNEQFF. In DNA, the CDR3 is TGTGCCAGCAGCCCACCCTTACGACTAGCGAACAATGAGCAGTTCTTC.

This clone was counted a few times. This chain uses TRBV28 with TRBJ2-1, with 11 positions matching TRBD1. From germline, CDR1 is MDHEN and CDR2 SYDVKM. V lost 5 bases, J lost 3 bases, and 6 bases stayed unmatched. The CDR3 is 16 amino acids. The DNA of the CDR3 is TGTGCCAGCAGTAATTCCGGGACAGGGGGCTACAATGAGCAGTTCTTC. It translates to CASSNSGTGGYNEQFF.

The chain uses TRBV27 and TRBJ2-7; 8 bases are shared with TRBD2. The V gene's germline CDR1 is MNHEY and CDR2 SMNVEV (reference sequence). The junction had 9 bases not matched to a gene; V was cut back by 2 bases and J by 6 bases. CDR3 size: 15 residues. CDR3 DNA sequence: TGTGCCAGCAGTTTACGTCAAGCGGGAGTTGGCGAGCAGTACTTC. This gives the protein CASSLRQAGVGEQYF.

The chain has TRBV9 and TRBJ1-1; TRBD1 matches at 8 bases. V was pared by 3 bases and J by 1 base, with 5 bases of the junction left unmatched. In germline, CDR1 is SGDLS, CDR2 YYNGEE. The CDR3 covers 15 residues. The CDR3 DNA follows: TGTGCCAGCAGCGCTAGACAGGGGAGGAACACTGAAGCTTTCTTT. Its translation is CASSARQGRNTEAFF.

This clone was detected a few times. This chain links TRBV5-1 with TRBJ2-7, with D possibly being TRBD1 (7 bases). CDR1 is SGHRS, CDR2 YFSETQ, per germline. V lost 0 bases, J lost 5 bases, and 18 bases lay in between. This CDR3 spans 16 amino acids. CDR3 coding DNA: TGCGCCAGCAGCTTGGCCTCGGCGGGACAGTCCCACGAGCAGTACTTC. It is translated as CASSLASAGQSHEQYF.

Worth noting for this clone: Other DNA sequences in this specimen translate into the identical CDR3. The J gene is TRBJ2-6, the V gene TRBV10-1; D not resolved. This CDR3 is built from 15 residues. Trimming left V 0 bases short and J 3 bases short, with 6 bases between. The germline gives CDR1 WNHNN, CDR2 SYGVQD (reference sequence). The CDR3 reads CASSESGHGANVLTF. The CDR3 region has the DNA TGCGCCAGCAGTGAGTCTGGGCATGGGGCCAACGTCCTGACTTTC.

Of note for this clone: The same CDR3 also results from other DNA sequences found in this sample. The chain is built from TRBV5-7 and TRBJ2-1, with D uncertain. TRBV5-7 is designated an ORF whose function remains uncertain. Trimming left V 2 bases short and J 0 bases short, with 15 bases between. This CDR3 is built from 17 residues. CDR3: CASSFRRRPGSYNEQFF. The CDR3 nucleotides are TGTGCCAGCAGCTTTCGGCGGCGGCCCGGCTCCTACAATGAGCAGTTCTTC.

The chain has TRBV9 and TRBJ2-1; D possibly corresponds to TRBD2 (6 bases). CDR3 length: 15 amino acids. Germline V gene data show CDR1 as SGDLS and CDR2 as YYNGEE. Trimming stripped 5 bases from V and 2 bases from J, with 14 bases between. The CDR3 here is CASSSGTGTYNEQFF. The DNA of the CDR3 is TGTGCCAGCAGTTCCGGGACTGGGACCTACAATGAGCAGTTCTTC.

The chain couples TRBV11-3 to TRBJ2-3, with TRBD2 matching 13 bases. Germline loops: CDR1 SGHNT, CDR2 YENEEA. The CDR3 loop spans 15 amino acids. The trim removed 5 bases at V and 3 bases at J, leaving 2 bases unmatched. The CDR3 coding sequence is TGTGCCAGCAGCAAGACTAGCGGGGGGACAGATACGCAGTATTTT. Encoded protein: CASSKTSGGTDTQYF.

The chain joins TRBV6-4 to TRBJ1-1; 9 bases fit TRBD1. The ends lost 5 bases at V and 4 bases at J; junction bases unmatched: 14. The CDR3 loop spans 17 amino acids. In germline, CDR1 is MRHNA, CDR2 SNTAGT. Written as DNA, the CDR3 is TGTGCCAGCAGTCCTAGGATTATGACAGGGGGGTTCACTGAAGCTTTCTTT. Amino acid sequence: CASSPRIMTGGFTEAFF.

The genes are TRBV6-6 and TRBJ2-6, with 9 bases that match TRBD1. V shed 11 bases and J 1 base; nucleotides not matched to a gene: 9. This CDR3 region has 16 residues. Germline lookup yields CDR1 MNHNY and CDR2 SVGAGI (reference sequence). CDR3 amino acids: CAGAGDRASGANVLTF. DNA for the CDR3: TGTGCCGGCGCGGGGGACAGGGCATCTGGGGCCAACGTCCTGACTTTC.

Only one count was recorded for this clone. This chain connects TRBV18 to TRBJ2-7; 8 bases fit TRBD2. CDR1 and CDR2 from the germline V gene are KGHSH and LQKENI. There are 18 residues in the CDR3. The V segment lost 1 base and the J segment 0 bases; nucleotides outside the gene matches: 11. CDR3 amino acids: CASSPLTVAGRSSYEQYF. CDR3 sequence (DNA): TGTGCCAGCTCACCACTTACGGTAGCGGGAAGGAGCTCCTACGAGCAGTACTTC.

The rearrangement joins TRBV7-2 to TRBJ1-5; the D gene is possibly TRBD1 (6 bases). CDR1 is SGHTA, CDR2 FQGNSA, per germline. This CDR3 has 15 residues. The ends were cut back, 4 bases at V and 6 bases at J, with 16 bases in the middle. The CDR3 region is CASSSNGQLGQPQHF. The DNA for the CDR3 is TGTGCCAGCAGCTCAAACGGACAGCTCGGTCAGCCCCAGCATTTT.

This clone was seen a few times. The chain couples TRBV5-1 to TRBJ2-2, with TRBD1 matching over 9 bases. There are 17 residues in the CDR3. Germline lookup yields CDR1 SGHRS and CDR2 YFSETQ. The trim removed 0 bases at V and 7 bases at J, leaving 10 bases unmatched. Written as DNA, the CDR3 is TGCGCCAGCAGCTTGGCCTGGACAGGGGCTTCGAGCGGGGAGCTGTTTTTT. Translating it yields CASSLAWTGASSGELFF.

The chain's CDR3 is CASSEVRTNYGYTF. The DNA of the CDR3 is TGTGCCAGCAGTGAAGTCAGGACTAACTATGGCTACACCTTC. The genes are TRBV2 and TRBJ1-2, with no clear D. Trimming left V 1 base short and J 0 bases short, with 6 bases between. Looked up from germline, CDR1 is SNHLY and CDR2 is FYNNEI. The CDR3 loop spans 14 amino acids.